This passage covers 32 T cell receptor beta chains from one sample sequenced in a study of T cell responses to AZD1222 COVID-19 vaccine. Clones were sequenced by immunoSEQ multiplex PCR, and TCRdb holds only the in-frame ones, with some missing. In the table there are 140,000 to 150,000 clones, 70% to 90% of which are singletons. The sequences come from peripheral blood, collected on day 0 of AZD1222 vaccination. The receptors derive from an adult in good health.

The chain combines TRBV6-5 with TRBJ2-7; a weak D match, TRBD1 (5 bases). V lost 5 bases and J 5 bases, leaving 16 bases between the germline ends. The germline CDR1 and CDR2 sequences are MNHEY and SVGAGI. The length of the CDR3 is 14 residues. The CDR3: CASSPRQYRDEQYF. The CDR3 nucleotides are TGTGCCAGCAGTCCACGACAGTACCGTGACGAGCAGTACTTC.

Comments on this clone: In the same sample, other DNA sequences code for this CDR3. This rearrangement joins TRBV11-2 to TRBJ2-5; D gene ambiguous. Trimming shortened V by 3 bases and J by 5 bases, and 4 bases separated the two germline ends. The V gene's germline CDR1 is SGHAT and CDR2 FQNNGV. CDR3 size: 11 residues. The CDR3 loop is CASSLGETQYF. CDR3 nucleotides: TGTGCCAGCAGCTTGGGGGAGACCCAGTACTTC.

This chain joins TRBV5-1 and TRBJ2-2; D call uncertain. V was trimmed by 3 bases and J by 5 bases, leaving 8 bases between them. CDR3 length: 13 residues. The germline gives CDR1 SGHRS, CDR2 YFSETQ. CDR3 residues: CASSSQGTGELFF. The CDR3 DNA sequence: TGCGCCAGCAGCTCCCAAGGGACCGGGGAGCTGTTTTTT.

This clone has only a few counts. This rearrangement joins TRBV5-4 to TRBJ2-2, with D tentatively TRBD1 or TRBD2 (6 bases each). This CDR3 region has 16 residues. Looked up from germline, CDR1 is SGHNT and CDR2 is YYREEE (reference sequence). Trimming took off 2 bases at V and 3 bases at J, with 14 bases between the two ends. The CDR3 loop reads CASSLSRGLDTGELFF. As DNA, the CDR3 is TGTGCCAGCAGCTTAAGTCGGGGGCTTGACACCGGGGAGCTGTTTTTT.

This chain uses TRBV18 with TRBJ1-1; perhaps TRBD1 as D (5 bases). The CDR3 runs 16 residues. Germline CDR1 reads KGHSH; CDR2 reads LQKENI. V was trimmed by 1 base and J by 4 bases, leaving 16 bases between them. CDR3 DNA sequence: TGTGCCAGCTCACCACGGGAAGGGGATCATGGCACTGAAGCTTTCTTT. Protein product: CASSPREGDHGTEAFF.

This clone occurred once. CDR3 in amino acids: CASSYGTVSPFNYGYTF. The DNA for the CDR3 is TGTGCCAGCAGCTACGGGACAGTTTCCCCCTTTAACTATGGCTACACCTTC. This chain links TRBV3-1 (or the pseudogene TRBV3-2) with TRBJ1-2, with 7 bases aligning to TRBD1. This CDR3 region has 17 residues. V trimming: 5 bases; J trimming: 1 base; junction bases outside the gene matches: 13. Germline loops: CDR1 LGHDT, CDR2 YNNKEL (reference sequence).

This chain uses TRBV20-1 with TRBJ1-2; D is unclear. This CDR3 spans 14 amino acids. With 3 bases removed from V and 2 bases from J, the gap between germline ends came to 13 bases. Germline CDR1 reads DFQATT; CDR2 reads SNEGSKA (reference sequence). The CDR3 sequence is CSASPRWENYGYTF. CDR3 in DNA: TGCAGTGCTAGTCCTCGTTGGGAGAACTATGGCTACACCTTC.

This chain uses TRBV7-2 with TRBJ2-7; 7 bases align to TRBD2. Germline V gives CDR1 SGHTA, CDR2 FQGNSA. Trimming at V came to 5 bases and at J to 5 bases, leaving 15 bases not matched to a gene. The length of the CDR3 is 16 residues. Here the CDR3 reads CASSPRAWRGRNEQYF. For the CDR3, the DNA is TGTGCCAGCAGCCCAAGGGCGTGGCGGGGGAGGAACGAGCAGTACTTC.

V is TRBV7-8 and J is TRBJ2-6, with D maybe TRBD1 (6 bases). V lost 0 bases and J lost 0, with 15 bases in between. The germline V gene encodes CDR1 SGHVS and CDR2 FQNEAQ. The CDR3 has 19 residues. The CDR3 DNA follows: TGTGCCAGCAGCTTAGCGCCCCGACAGGCAAACTCTGGGGCCAACGTCCTGACTTTC. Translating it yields CASSLAPRQANSGANVLTF.

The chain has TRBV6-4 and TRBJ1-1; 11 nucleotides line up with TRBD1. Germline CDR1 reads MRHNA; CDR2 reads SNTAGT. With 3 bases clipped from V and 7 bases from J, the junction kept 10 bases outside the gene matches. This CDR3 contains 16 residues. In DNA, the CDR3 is TGTGCCAGCAGTGAGCATCCCGTGGGACAGGGGGTTGAAGCTTTCTTT. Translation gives CASSEHPVGQGVEAFF.

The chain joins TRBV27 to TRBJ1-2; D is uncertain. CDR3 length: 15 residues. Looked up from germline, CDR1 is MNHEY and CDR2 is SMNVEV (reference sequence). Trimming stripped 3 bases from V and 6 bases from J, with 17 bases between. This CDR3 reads CASSLAGPDVNGYTF. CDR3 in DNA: TGTGCCAGCAGTTTGGCGGGCCCCGACGTTAATGGCTACACCTTC.

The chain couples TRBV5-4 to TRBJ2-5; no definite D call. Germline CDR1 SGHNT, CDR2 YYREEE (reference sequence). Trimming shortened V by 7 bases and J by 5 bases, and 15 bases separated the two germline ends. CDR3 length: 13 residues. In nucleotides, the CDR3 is TGTGCCAGCTCCAGTCGCCCTGACGAGACCCAGTACTTC. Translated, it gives CASSSRPDETQYF.

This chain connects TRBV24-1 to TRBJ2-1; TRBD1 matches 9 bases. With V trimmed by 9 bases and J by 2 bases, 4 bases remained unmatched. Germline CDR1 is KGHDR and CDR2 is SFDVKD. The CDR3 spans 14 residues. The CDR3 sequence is CATGGQGPYNEQFF. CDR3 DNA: TGTGCCACCGGGGGACAGGGTCCCTACAATGAGCAGTTCTTC.

CDR3 sequence: CSVEQGTSGVETQYF. The CDR3 region has the DNA TGCAGCGTTGAACAGGGGACTAGCGGGGTGGAGACCCAGTACTTC. The chain has TRBV29-1 and TRBJ2-5; 13 bases align to TRBD2. The CDR3 has 15 residues. Germline CDR1 SQVTM, CDR2 ANQGSEA. J lost 5 bases, V lost 2 bases, and 5 bases had no gene match. The full variable domain, in which reference TRBV29-1 and TRBJ2-5 provide the parts outside the CDR3, is SAVISQKPSRDICQRGTSLTIQCQVDSQVTMMFWYRQQPGQSLTLIATANQGSEATYESGFVIDKFPISRPNLTFSTLTVSNMSPEDSSIYLCSVEQGTSGVETQYFGPGTRLLVL.

This CDR3 reads CASSSTGTGRVFEQYF. The CDR3 nucleotides read TGTGCCAGCAGCTCTACCGGGACAGGGAGAGTATTCGAGCAGTACTTC. The rearrangement uses TRBV21-1 and TRBJ2-7; the tabulated D call, TRBD1, remains unverified against the DNA. TRBV21-1 is described as a pseudogene. The CDR3 totals 16 residues.

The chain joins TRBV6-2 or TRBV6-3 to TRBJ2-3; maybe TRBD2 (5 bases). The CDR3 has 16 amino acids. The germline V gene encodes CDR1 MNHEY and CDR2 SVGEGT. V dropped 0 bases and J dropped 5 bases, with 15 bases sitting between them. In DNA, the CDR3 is TGTGCCAGCAGTTACTCGAAGCTTCCCCGGGAAGATACGCAGTATTTT. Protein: CASSYSKLPREDTQYF.

The CDR3 bases are TGTGCCAGCAGTTACGGGACCCCGAACACCGGGGAGCTGTTTTTT. Translated: CASSYGTPNTGELFF. The chain combines TRBV6-5 with TRBJ2-2, with D perhaps matching TRBD1 or TRBD2 (5 bases each). The germline V gene encodes CDR1 MNHEY and CDR2 SVGAGI. Trimming took 2 bases from V and 0 from J, leaving 7 bases between them. This CDR3 spans 15 amino acids.

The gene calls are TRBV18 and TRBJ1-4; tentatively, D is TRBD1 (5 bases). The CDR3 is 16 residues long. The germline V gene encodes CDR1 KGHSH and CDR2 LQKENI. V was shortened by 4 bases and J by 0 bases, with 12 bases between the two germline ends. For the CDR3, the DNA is TGTGCCAGCTCACGGGGGACGGTGGCAACTAATGAAAAACTGTTTTTT. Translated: CASSRGTVATNEKLFF.

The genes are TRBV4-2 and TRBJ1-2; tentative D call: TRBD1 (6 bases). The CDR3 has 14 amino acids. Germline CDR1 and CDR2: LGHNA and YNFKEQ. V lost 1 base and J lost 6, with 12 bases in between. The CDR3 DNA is TGTGCCAGCAGCCAAGGGAGGGCAGGGGATGGCTACACCTTC. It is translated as CASSQGRAGDGYTF.

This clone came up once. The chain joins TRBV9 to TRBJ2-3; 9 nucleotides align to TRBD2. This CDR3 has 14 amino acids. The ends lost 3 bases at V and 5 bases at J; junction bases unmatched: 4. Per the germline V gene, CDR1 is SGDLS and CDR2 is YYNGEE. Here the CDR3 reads CASSGGGALDTQYF. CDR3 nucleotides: TGTGCCAGCAGCGGCGGGGGGGCACTAGATACGCAGTATTTT.

The CDR3 coding sequence is TGTGCCAGCAGCTTGGGTTCAGGGATTCAAGAGACCCAGTACTTC. Translated: CASSLGSGIQETQYF. The chain has TRBV5-4 and TRBJ2-5; possibly TRBD1 for D (5 bases). Per germline, CDR1 SGHNT and CDR2 YYREEE (reference sequence). The CDR3 is made up of 15 amino acids. Trimming stripped 0 bases from V and 2 bases from J, with 11 bases between.

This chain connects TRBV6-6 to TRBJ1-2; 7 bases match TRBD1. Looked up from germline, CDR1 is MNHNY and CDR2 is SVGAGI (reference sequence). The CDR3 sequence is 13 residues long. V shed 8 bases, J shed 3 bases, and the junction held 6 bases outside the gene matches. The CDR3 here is CASLQTGDYGYTF. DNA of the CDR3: TGTGCCAGCCTCCAAACAGGGGACTATGGCTACACCTTC.

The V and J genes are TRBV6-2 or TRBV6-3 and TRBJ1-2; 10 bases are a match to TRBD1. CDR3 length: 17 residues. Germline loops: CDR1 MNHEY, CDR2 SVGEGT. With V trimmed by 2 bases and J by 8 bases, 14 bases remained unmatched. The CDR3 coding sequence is TGTGCCAGCAGTTACCTAAACCGGGACAGGGGAACCGGCGGCTACACCTTC. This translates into CASSYLNRDRGTGGYTF.

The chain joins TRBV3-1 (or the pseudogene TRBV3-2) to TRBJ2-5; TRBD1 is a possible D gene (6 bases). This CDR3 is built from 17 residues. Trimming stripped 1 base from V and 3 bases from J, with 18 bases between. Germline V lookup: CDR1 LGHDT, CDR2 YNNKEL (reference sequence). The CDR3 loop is CASSQGLLGTPKETQYF. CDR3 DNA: TGTGCCAGCAGCCAAGGGCTGCTAGGGACACCTAAAGAGACCCAGTACTTC.

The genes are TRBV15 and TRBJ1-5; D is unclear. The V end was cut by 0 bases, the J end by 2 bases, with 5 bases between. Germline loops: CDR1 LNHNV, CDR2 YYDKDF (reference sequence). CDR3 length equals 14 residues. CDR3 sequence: CATSRDQGNQPQHF. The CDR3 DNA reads TGTGCCACCAGCAGAGATCAGGGCAATCAGCCCCAGCATTTT. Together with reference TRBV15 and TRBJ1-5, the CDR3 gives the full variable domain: DAMVIQNPRYQVTQFGKPVTLSCSQTLNHNVMYWYQQKSSQAPKLLFHYYDKDFNNEADTPDNFQSRRPNTSFCFLDIRSPGLGDTAMYLCATSRDQGNQPQHFGDGTRLSIL.

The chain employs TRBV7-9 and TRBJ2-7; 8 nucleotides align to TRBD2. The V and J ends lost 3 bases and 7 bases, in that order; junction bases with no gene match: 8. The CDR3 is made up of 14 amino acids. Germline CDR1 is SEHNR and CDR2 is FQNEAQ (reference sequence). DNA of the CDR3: TGTGCCAGCAGCTTTAGCGGGGCTGACTGGGAGCAGTACTTC. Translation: CASSFSGADWEQYF.

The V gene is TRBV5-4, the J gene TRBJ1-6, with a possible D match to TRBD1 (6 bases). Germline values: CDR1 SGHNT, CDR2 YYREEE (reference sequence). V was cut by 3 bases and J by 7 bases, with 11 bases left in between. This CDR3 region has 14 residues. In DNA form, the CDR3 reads TGTGCCAGCAGCTCGCCGAGGGGGAATTCACCCCTCCACTTT. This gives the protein CASSSPRGNSPLHF. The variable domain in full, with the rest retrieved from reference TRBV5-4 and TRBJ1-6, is ETGVTQSPTHLIKTRGQQVTLRCSSQSGHNTVSWYQQALGQGPQFIFQYYREEENGRGNFPPRFSGLQFPNYSSELNVNALELDDSALYLCASSSPRGNSPLHFGNGTRLTVT.

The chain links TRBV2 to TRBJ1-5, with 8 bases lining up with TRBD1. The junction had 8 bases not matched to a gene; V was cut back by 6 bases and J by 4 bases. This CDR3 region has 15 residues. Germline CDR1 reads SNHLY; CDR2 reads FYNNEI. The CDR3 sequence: CASSGVYRGNQPQHF. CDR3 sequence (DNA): TGTGCCAGCAGCGGGGTGTACAGGGGGAATCAGCCCCAGCATTTT. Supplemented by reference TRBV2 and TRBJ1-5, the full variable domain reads EPEVTQTPSHQVTQMGQEVILRCVPISNHLYFYWYRQILGQKVEFLVSFYNNEISEKSEIFDDQFSVERPDGSNFTLKIRSTKLEDSAMYFCASSGVYRGNQPQHFGDGTRLSIL.

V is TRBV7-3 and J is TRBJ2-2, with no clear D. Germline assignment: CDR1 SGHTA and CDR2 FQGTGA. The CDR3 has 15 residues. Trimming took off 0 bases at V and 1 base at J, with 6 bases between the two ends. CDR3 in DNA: TGTGCCAGCAGCTTAACGCCCGGGAACACCGGGGAGCTGTTTTTT. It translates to CASSLTPGNTGELFF. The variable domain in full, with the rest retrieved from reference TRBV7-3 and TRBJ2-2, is GAGVSQTPSNKVTEKGKYVELRCDPISGHTALYWYRQSLGQGPEFLIYFQGTGAADDSGLPNDRFFAVRPEGSVSTLKIQRTERGDSAVYLCASSLTPGNTGELFFGEGSRLTVL.

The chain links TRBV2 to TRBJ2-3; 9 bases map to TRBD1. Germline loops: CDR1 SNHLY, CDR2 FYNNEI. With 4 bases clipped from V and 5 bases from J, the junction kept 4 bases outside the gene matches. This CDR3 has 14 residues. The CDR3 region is CASSGLGQGDTQYF. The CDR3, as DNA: TGTGCCAGCAGTGGACTGGGACAGGGAGATACGCAGTATTTT. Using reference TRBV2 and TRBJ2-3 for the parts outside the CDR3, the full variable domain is EPEVTQTPSHQVTQMGQEVILRCVPISNHLYFYWYRQILGQKVEFLVSFYNNEISEKSEIFDDQFSVERPDGSNFTLKIRSTKLEDSAMYFCASSGLGQGDTQYFGPGTRLTVL.

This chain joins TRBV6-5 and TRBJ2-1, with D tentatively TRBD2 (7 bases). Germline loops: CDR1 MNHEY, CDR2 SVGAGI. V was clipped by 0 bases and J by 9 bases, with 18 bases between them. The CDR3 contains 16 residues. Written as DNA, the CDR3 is TGTGCCAGCAGTTACTCTGGGGGGGCATTGGGGTTTGAGCAGTTCTTC. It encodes CASSYSGGALGFEQFF.

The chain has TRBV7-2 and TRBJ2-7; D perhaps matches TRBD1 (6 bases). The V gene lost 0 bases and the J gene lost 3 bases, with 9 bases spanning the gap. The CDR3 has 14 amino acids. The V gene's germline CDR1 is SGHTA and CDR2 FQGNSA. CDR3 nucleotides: TGTGCCAGCAGCTTAGCACCACAGGGCTACGAGCAGTACTTC. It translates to CASSLAPQGYEQYF.